This T cell receptor beta chain was obtained from a study of blood T cells in healthy people across ages. Together with a sample-barcoded 5' primer, a J-beta primer mix was included in a second PCR lasting roughly 7 to 11 cycles. MiXCR, run by TCRdb on the 5' RACE reads, gives a single entry per CDR3 protein. The table shows around 1,600,000 distinct CDR3 sequences, with approximately 43% occurring only once. At least ten counts were recorded for this clonotype. The CDR3 covers 11 residues. CDR1 and CDR2 from the germline V gene are MNHEY and SVGAGI. Trimming shortened V by 6 bases and J by 0 bases, and 1 base separated the two germline ends.

The receptor's source is a woman aged 18-29 years in good health. The chain combines TRBV6-5 with TRBJ2-3, with no clear D. The sample taken for sequencing was blood. CDR3 in amino acids: CASRSTDTQYF. CDR3 bases: TGTGCCAGCAGAAGCACAGATACGCAGTATTTT.